This TCR beta chain stems from a study of OX40 agonist ivuxolimab in advanced cancers. With regard to the full study: Ivuxolimab was an agonistic, fully human IgG2 monoclonal antibody directed against OX40 (CD134), a costimulatory receptor. Partial responses occurred in three dose-escalation patients, of whom one had hepatocellular carcinoma and two had cutaneous melanoma. Intravenous ivuxolimab was administered to patients every 2 weeks at six dose levels: 0.01, 0.1, 0.3, 1.5, 3 and 10 mg/kg. The monotherapy dose-escalation portion (N ≈ 50 patients) of the phase I ivuxolimab trial is reported in the paper. In the dose-escalation cohort, around four fifths of patients were male, and the mean age was about 55 years, with a range of roughly 20 to 79. The purpose of peripheral TCRbeta sequencing was to test whether ivuxolimab changed TCR sequence diversity and led to clonal T-cell expansion. Among the roughly 50 dose-escalation patients, around 20 had hepatocellular carcinoma, 15 or so melanoma, 9 renal cell carcinoma and 9 head and neck cancer. Patients were allowed to have had prior anti-PD-1, anti-PD-L1 or anti-CTLA-4 therapy, and 30% to 40% of the dose-escalation patients had previously received checkpoint inhibitors. Results the study describes overall, beyond this receptor: At doses from 0.1 to 3.0 mg/kg, clonal expansion was seen in both CD4+ and CD8+ blood T cells between baseline and week 6. Partial responders in the 0.1-3.0 mg/kg groups had among the lowest normalized peripheral clonal expansion, especially among CD8+ T cells. Low levels of normalized T-cell clonal expansion were also seen in some patients who did not respond. Antigen specificity was not determined for the clonally expanded peripheral T cells. After ivuxolimab, CD8+ T cells had more expanded clones than CD4+ T cells on average.

Concerning this clone itself: Its antigen is currently not known. No clone much larger than this one lies a single base away; base qualities are absent.

For sequencing of the TCRbeta CDR3 region, genomic DNA was extracted from the sorted cells. TCRbeta CDR3 regions were sequenced using the immunoSEQ Assay. Here the immuneACCESS table is served through TCRdb, limited to in-frame sequences with V and J called. Missing clones are a known gap in these copies; in checked studies unresolved V genes cover under half, and the rest lacks a known reason. The sample table holds roughly 38,000 clones, of which more than 75% were seen once. The ten most abundant clones make up roughly 2% of the sample. The germline V end is reduced by 5 bases and the J end by 6 bases; junction bases left unmatched: 6. Spanning cysteine to phenylalanine, the CDR3 consists of 14 amino acids. Here the CDR3 DNA is all that survives: 42 bases in frame from base 1. From the germline V gene, CDR1 is ENHRY and CDR2 is SYGVKD. The trial excluded patients who had a history of autoimmune disease or who were on systemic immunosuppression. Peripheral blood for TCR sequencing was collected from all dose cohorts at baseline, on cycle 4 day 1, and on cycle 7 day 1. The samples were taken from a phase I, first-in-human, multicenter, open-label dose-escalation trial of ivuxolimab. Adults with locally advanced or metastatic melanoma, renal cell, hepatocellular, or head and neck squamous cell carcinoma were enrolled in the trial. Before TCR sequencing, CD4+ and CD8+ T cells were separately sorted from peripheral blood.

This TCR came from an adult with an advanced solid tumor such as melanoma, head and neck, liver or kidney cancer. Here the chain combines TRBV10-3 and TRBJ1-1; TRBD1 lines up with 10 middle nucleotides. Specimen: CD4+ or CD8+ T cells sorted from blood, collected in a trial of the OX40 agonist ivuxolimab. For the CDR3, the sequence is CAISRQGATPEAFF. The nucleotide sequence reads TGTGCCATCAGTCGACAGGGGGCGACTCCTGAAGCTTTCTTT.